Presented here are 11 T cell receptor beta chains from one specimen sequenced in a study of CD8+CD57+ T cells in acquired aplastic anemia. Sequencing involved patients with CD8+CD57+ cell expansion previously shown by flow cytometry. Genomic DNA provided the template from which TCR beta VDJ and CDR3 profiles were obtained. One entry per CDR3 protein, called by TCRdb with MiXCR from the reads. The data contain about half a million distinct CDR3 sequences, approximately 32% of them singletons. The sample comprised sorted CD4+, CD8+, or CD8+CD57+ T cells (not recorded which) from PBMCs. The receptors here all came from a human donor with aplastic anemia.

This clonotype was found once. This chain links TRBV7-9 with TRBJ2-2; no definite D call. There are 12 residues in the CDR3. Trimming took 5 bases from V and 9 from J, leaving 10 bases between them. From germline, CDR1 is SEHNR and CDR2 FQNEAQ (reference sequence). Here the CDR3 reads CASSPLGRELFF. In nucleotides, the CDR3 is TGTGCCAGCAGCCCATTAGGGCGGGAGCTGTTTTTT.

The sample holds many counts of this clonotype. The gene calls are TRBV25-1 and TRBJ2-5; 10 nucleotides align to TRBD2. The junction had 9 bases not matched to a gene; V was cut back by 6 bases and J by 5 bases. Looked up from germline, CDR1 is MGHDK and CDR2 is SYGVNS. The CDR3 contains 15 residues. DNA for the CDR3: TGTGCCAGCAGCCTTAGCGGGGGGCCCCAGGAGACCCAGTACTTC. This gives the protein CASSLSGGPQETQYF.

The table lists this clonotype with many counts. The chain has TRBV7-9 and TRBJ1-5; tentative D call: TRBD1 (5 bases). The V gene's germline CDR1 is SEHNR and CDR2 FQNEAQ (reference sequence). The CDR3 has 15 amino acids. Trimming removed 5 bases at V and 0 bases at J, with 11 bases between. DNA for the CDR3: TGTGCCAGCAGCCCGACAGAAAATAGCAATCAGCCCCAGCATTTT. Its protein product is CASSPTENSNQPQHF.

Ten or more counts support this clonotype. This chain links TRBV25-1 with TRBJ1-5; D remains ambiguous. Trimming removed 2 bases from V and 3 bases from J, with 11 bases in between. This CDR3 has 15 amino acids. Germline assignment: CDR1 MGHDK and CDR2 SYGVNS. DNA of the CDR3: TGTGCCAGCAGTGAACAAGGTACGGCCAATCAGCCCCAGCATTTT. Its translation is CASSEQGTANQPQHF.

The CDR3 here is CSATPSQRGMYMVGNEQFF. CDR3 DNA: TGCAGTGCTACCCCCTCACAGCGGGGGATGTATATGGTTGGCAATGAGCAGTTCTTC. This rearrangement joins TRBV20-1 to TRBJ2-1, with 8 bases fitting TRBD2. The CDR3 spans 19 residues. The V segment lost 4 bases and the J segment 6 bases; nucleotides outside the gene matches: 23. Germline values: CDR1 DFQATT, CDR2 SNEGSKA (reference sequence).

Note on this clonotype: This may be a read error, as it is one base from a much larger clone. The chain joins TRBV11-2 to TRBJ1-6; weak D call: TRBD1 (5 bases). V lost 7 bases and J lost 8, with 15 bases in between. The germline V gene encodes CDR1 SGHAT and CDR2 FQNNGV. The CDR3 contains 14 residues. CDR3 nucleotides: TGTGCCAGCAAGTACAGGCTGGGGGATTCACCCCTCCACTTT. Translated: CASKYRLGDSPLHF.

The CDR3 nucleotides are TGTGCCAGTAGTATTGAGTCGGCAGGGGGCGCAGATACGCAGTATTTT. This codes for CASSIESAGGADTQYF. The chain couples TRBV19 to TRBJ2-3, with TRBD1 matching over 8 bases. Germline values: CDR1 LNHDA, CDR2 SQIVND (reference sequence). CDR3 size: 16 residues. The trim removed 3 bases at V and 4 bases at J, leaving 9 bases unmatched.

The chain employs TRBV6-1 and TRBJ1-5, with 7 bases matching TRBD1. This CDR3 has 15 residues. The ends lost 6 bases at V and 2 bases at J; junction bases unmatched: 7. Germline values: CDR1 MNHNS, CDR2 SASEGT. The CDR3 coding sequence is TGTGCCAGCAGGAGAGTGACAGGGCGCAATCAGCCCCAGCATTTT. Encoded protein: CASRRVTGRNQPQHF.

This clonotype was observed many times. The genes are TRBV29-1 and TRBJ1-1, with 9 bases identical to TRBD1. After removal of 1 base from V and 1 base from J, the junction contained 7 bases not matched to a gene. The CDR3 has 16 amino acids. Germline CDR1 SQVTM, CDR2 ANQGSEA. CDR3: CSVEGGRQGENTEAFF. In DNA, the CDR3 is TGCAGCGTTGAAGGGGGGAGACAGGGGGAGAACACTGAAGCTTTCTTT. The complete variable domain, with remaining parts taken from reference TRBV29-1 and TRBJ1-1, reads SAVISQKPSRDICQRGTSLTIQCQVDSQVTMMFWYRQQPGQSLTLIATANQGSEATYESGFVIDKFPISRPNLTFSTLTVSNMSPEDSSIYLCSVEGGRQGENTEAFFGQGTRLTVV.

This clonotype was observed many times. This chain links TRBV20-1 with TRBJ2-7, with D tentatively TRBD1 (5 bases). Germline-derived CDR1 and CDR2 are DFQATT and SNEGSKA (reference sequence). The CDR3 spans 15 residues. Trimming removed 6 bases at V and 2 bases at J, with 20 bases between. In DNA, the CDR3 is TGCAGTGCAATAACAGGTTCCCGATGGACCTACGAGCAGTACTTC. Amino acid sequence: CSAITGSRWTYEQYF.

This clonotype turned up a few times. This sequence joins TRBV25-1 and TRBJ1-1; 8 bases agree with TRBD1. The CDR3 runs to 12 residues. Looked up from germline, CDR1 is MGHDK and CDR2 is SYGVNS. Germline trimming cut 11 bases from V and 3 bases from J; bases unmatched to any gene: 5. The CDR3 sequence: CARTGRDTEAFF. The CDR3 DNA reads TGTGCCCGGACAGGGAGGGACACTGAAGCTTTCTTT.